The present TCR beta chain was sequenced within a study of chemoradiotherapy in HPV16-positive cancers. This clone appeared a few times. Its target is not known. Study-wide results and limits: Candidate HPV-specific clones and E7-related TCR motifs grew in tumor during treatment. Better recurrence-free survival went with HPV-responsive T-cell expansion in HPV16-positive patients.

Repeated repertoire sampling spanned the course of chemoradiotherapy. The protocol was immunoSEQ multiplex PCR, while the TCRdb copy is restricted to in-frame clones and leaves out a portion. This table has about 16,000 clones, around 70% appearing once. The receptor was derived from a human donor with HPV-associated anogenital cancer. Sequenced material: tumor tissue, taken from a patient who underwent chemoradiotherapy.

The CDR3 reads CASSLVRTGLNPKGEAFF. CDR3 nucleotides: TGTGCCAGCAGCTTAGTAAGGACAGGCCTCAACCCCAAGGGTGAAGCTTTCTTT. The chain joins TRBV7-2 to TRBJ1-1; 7 nucleotides align to TRBD1. This CDR3 contains 18 residues. The germline CDR1 and CDR2 sequences are SGHTA and FQGNSA. With V trimmed by 1 base and J by 7 bases, 18 bases remained unmatched.